The clone carrying this T cell receptor beta chain was found a few times. The data belong to a study of regulatory T cells in long-lasting Graves disease. Libraries of TCR beta came from iRepertoire HTBI primers plus Arm-PCR of CDR3 regions. Via MiXCR, TCRdb re-called the multiplex PCR reads, giving one row per CDR3 protein. The sample contains fewer than 450,000 distinct CDR3 sequences, approximately 15% of which appear only once. The CDR3 spans 17 residues. The germline CDR1 and CDR2 sequences are SGHDN and FVKESK. The V and J ends lost 0 bases and 1 base respectively, with 15 bases between them. Time point specified: newly diagnosed GD, antithyroid drugs for less than 3 months. Scientists built the TCR library using RNA that was extracted from PBMCs. In addition, the sample was reused for a study of T cells in Graves' hyperthyroidism and ophthalmopathy.

The sample in question was peripheral blood mononuclear cells (PBMCs), obtained at new diagnosis, from a patient treated with antithyroid drugs. The TCR was taken from a woman in her 40s with Graves disease. The chain employs TRBV14 and TRBJ1-1; no reliable D call. The CDR3 coding sequence is TGTGCCAGCAGCCAAGATCTAGGGCGAGGTGCGAACACTGAAGCTTTCTTT. This gives the protein CASSQDLGRGANTEAFF.